This T cell receptor beta chain was sequenced in a study of spatial heterogeneity in lung cancer. Study findings and constraints: Higher tumor mutation counts went along with higher counts of expanded intratumoral alpha and beta TCRs. The recorded estimate of tumor T cell coverage is around 7.1% for alpha chains and about 14% for beta chains. The study found that ubiquitous and regional expanded TCR counts tracked ubiquitous and regional nonsynonymous mutations, respectively.

The time point: sample taken at primary tumor resection. Carried by each TCR cDNA molecule was a unique molecular identifier. MiXCR, applied by TCRdb to the 5' RACE reads, yields one record per CDR3 protein. The sample records nearly 15,000 distinct CDR3 sequences, 7.3% being singletons. V shed 1 base, J shed 2 bases, and the junction held 6 bases outside the gene matches. The CDR3 is made up of 16 amino acids. Germline V gene lookup returns CDR1 ENHRY and CDR2 SYGVKD. This clonotype was detected ten times or more. Its target is unknown. Specimen: lung tumor tissue, collected at surgery. This receptor was obtained from a male donor with early-stage non-small cell lung cancer. The chain has TRBV10-3 and TRBJ2-5, with 8 bases identical to TRBD2. The CDR3 coding sequence is TGTGCCATCAGTGAGTTGGTAGCGGGGATTCAAGAGACCCAGTACTTC. Translation gives CAISELVAGIQETQYF.